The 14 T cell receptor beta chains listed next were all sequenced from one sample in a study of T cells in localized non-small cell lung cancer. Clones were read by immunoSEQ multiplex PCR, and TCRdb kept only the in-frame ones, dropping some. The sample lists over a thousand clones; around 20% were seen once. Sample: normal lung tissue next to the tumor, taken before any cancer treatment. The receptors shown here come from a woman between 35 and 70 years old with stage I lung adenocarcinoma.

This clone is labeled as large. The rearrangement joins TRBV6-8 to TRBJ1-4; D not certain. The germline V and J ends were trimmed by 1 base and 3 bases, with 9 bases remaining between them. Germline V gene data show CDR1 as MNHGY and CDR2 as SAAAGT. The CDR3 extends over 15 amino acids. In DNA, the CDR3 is TGTGCCAGCAGTTACTTCGGAGGTTCTAATGAAAAACTGTTTTTT. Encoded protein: CASSYFGGSNEKLFF.

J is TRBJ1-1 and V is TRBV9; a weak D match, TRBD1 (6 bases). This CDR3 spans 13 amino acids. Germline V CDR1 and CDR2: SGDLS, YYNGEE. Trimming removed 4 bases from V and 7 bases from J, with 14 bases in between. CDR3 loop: CASSLRGQGEAFF. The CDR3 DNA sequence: TGTGCCAGCAGCCTCCGGGGGCAAGGTGAAGCTTTCTTT.

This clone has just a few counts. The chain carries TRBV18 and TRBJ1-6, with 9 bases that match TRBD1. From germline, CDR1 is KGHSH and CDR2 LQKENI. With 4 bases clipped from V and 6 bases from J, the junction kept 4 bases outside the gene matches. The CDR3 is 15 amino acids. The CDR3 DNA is TGTGCCAGCTCACAACCGGGACAGGGTAATTCACCCCTCCACTTT. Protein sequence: CASSQPGQGNSPLHF.

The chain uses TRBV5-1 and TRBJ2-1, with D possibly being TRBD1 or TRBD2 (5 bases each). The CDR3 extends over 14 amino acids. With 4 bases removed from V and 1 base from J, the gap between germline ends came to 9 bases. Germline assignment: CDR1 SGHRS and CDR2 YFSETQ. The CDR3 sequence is CASSQGTSYNEQFF. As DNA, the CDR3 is TGCGCCAGCAGCCAAGGGACGTCCTACAATGAGCAGTTCTTC.

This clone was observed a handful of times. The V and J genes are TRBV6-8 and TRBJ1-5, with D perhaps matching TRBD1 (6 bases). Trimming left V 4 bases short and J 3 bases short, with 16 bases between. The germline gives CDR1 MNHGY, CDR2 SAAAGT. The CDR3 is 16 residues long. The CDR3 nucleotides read TGTGCCAGCAGTTCGAAGGGGGGGAAGTCCAATCAGCCCCAGCATTTT. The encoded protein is CASSSKGGKSNQPQHF.

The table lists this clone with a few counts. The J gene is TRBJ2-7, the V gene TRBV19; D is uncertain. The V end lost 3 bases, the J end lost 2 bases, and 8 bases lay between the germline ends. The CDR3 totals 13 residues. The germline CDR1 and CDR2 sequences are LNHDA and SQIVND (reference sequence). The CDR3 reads CASSIRQPYEQYF. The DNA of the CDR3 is TGTGCCAGTAGTATCAGGCAGCCCTACGAGCAGTACTTC. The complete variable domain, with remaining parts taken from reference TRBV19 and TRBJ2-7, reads DGGITQSPKYLFRKEGQNVTLSCEQNLNHDAMYWYRQDPGQGLRLIYYSQIVNDFQKGDIAEGYSVSREKKESFPLTVTSAQKNPTAFYLCASSIRQPYEQYFGPGTRLTVT.

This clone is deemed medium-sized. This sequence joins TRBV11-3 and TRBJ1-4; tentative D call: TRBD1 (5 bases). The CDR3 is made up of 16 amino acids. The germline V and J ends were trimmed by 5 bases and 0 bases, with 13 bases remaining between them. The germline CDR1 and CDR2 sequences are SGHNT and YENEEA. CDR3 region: CASSPTGDPTNEKLFF. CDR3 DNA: TGTGCCAGCAGCCCCACCGGGGACCCAACTAATGAAAAACTGTTTTTT.

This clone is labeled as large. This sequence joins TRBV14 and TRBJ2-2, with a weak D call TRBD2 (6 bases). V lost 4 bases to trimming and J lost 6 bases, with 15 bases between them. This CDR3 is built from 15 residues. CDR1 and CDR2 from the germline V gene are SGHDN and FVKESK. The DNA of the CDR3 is TGTGCCAGCAGCCCAAGATATGGAGGGGCCGGGGAGCTGTTTTTT. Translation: CASSPRYGGAGELFF. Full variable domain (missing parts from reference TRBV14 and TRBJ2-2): EAGVTQFPSHSVIEKGQTVTLRCDPISGHDNLYWYRRVMGKEIKFLLHFVKESKQDESGMPNNRFLAERTGGTYSTLKVQPAELEDSGVYFCASSPRYGGAGELFFGEGSRLTVL.

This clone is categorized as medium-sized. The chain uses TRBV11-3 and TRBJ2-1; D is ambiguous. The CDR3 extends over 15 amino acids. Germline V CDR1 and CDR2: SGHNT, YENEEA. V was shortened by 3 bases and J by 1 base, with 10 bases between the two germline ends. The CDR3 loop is CASSFEQTSYNEQFF. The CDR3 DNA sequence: TGTGCCAGCAGCTTTGAGCAAACTTCCTACAATGAGCAGTTCTTC. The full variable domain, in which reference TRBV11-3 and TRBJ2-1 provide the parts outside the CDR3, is EAGVVQSPRYKIIEKKQPVAFWCNPISGHNTLYWYLQNLGQGPELLIRYENEEAVDDSQLPKDRFSAERLKGVDSTLKIQPAELGDSAVYLCASSFEQTSYNEQFFGPGTRLTVL.

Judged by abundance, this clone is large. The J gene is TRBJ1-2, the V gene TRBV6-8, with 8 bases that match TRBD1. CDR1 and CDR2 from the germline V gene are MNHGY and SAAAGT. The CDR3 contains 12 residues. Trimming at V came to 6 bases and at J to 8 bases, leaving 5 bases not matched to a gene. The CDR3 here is CASSGQGRGYTF. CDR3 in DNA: TGTGCCAGCAGCGGACAGGGTCGGGGCTACACCTTC.

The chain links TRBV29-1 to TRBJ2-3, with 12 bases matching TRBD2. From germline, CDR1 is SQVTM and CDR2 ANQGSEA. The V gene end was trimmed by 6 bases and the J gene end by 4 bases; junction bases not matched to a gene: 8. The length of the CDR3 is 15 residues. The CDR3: CSVNGASGGADTQYF. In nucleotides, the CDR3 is TGCAGCGTAAATGGGGCTAGCGGGGGGGCAGATACGCAGTATTTT.

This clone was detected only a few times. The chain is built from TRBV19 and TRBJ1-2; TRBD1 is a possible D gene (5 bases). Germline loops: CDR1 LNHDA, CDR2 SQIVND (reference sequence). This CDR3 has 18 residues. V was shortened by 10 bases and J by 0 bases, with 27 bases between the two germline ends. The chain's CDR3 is CATSLSVAYGGANYGYTF. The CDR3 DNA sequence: TGTGCCACCTCCCTTAGTGTGGCCTACGGAGGGGCTAACTATGGCTACACCTTC.

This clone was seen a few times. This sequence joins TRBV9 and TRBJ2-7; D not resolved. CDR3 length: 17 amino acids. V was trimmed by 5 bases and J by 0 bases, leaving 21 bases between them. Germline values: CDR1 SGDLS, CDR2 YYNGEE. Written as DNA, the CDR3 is TGTGCCAGCAGTGAATCCCCTTCGGGCCCCAGCTCCTACGAGCAGTACTTC. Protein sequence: CASSESPSGPSSYEQYF.

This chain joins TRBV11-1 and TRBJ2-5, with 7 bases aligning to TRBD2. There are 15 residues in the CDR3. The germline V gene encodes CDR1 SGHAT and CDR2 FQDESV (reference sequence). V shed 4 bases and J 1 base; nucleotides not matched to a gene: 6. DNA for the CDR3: TGTGCCAGCAGCTCCGGTAGCGGGTCCCAAGAGACCCAGTACTTC. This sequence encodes CASSSGSGSQETQYF.